The rows below give T cell receptor beta chains drawn from one sample of a study of T cells in Graves' hyperthyroidism and ophthalmopathy. TCRdb used MiXCR to reprocess the multiplex PCR reads, holding one entry per CDR3 protein. The sample has around 300,000 distinct CDR3 sequences; approximately 14% are singletons. Material: blood. The source of these receptors is a woman between 40 and 55 years old with Graves' hyperthyroidism. The CDR3 runs from the conserved cysteine through the conserved F or W. Each record gives: J gene, clone size, V gene, D gene, CDR3 protein, CDR3 DNA. A D gene is named only where the DNA matches it firmly. The size field is filled for only some rows; it gives once, few, many or a size class.

TRBJ1-2,NA,TRBV27,NA,CASSQSTGAYGYTF,TGTGCCAGCAGTCAATCGACAGGCGCCTATGGCTACACCTTC
TRBJ2-7,NA,TRBV28,TRBD2,CASSRGPGTSARYEQYF,TGTGCCAGCAGTAGAGGTCCCGGGACTAGCGCTCGCTACGAGCAGTACTTC
TRBJ2-7,many,TRBV7-9,NA,CASSSPRGTYEQYF,TGTGCCAGCAGCTCCCCCCGGGGTACCTACGAGCAGTACTTC
TRBJ2-1,NA,TRBV6-2/TRBV6-3,NA,CASKGHTYNEQFF,TGTGCCAGCAAAGGACACACTTACAATGAGCAGTTCTTC
TRBJ2-3,many,TRBV28,NA,CASSNPGARDTQYF,TGTGCCAGCAGTAATCCGGGGGCGAGAGATACGCAGTATTTT
TRBJ2-7,NA,TRBV27,TRBD2,CASSSRLAVSSYEQYF,TGTGCCAGCAGTTCCCGGCTAGCGGTAAGCTCCTACGAGCAGTACTTC
TRBJ2-7,many,TRBV28,NA,CASSQSQTYEQYF,TGTGCCAGCAGTCAGTCACAGACCTACGAGCAGTACTTC
TRBJ2-1,many,TRBV28,NA,CASSSPQRFLQFF,TGTGCCAGCAGTTCCCCCCAGAGGTTTCTGCAGTTCTTC
TRBJ1-3,NA,TRBV29-1,NA,CSVEDLLGSGGNTIYF,TGCAGCGTTGAAGATCTTTTAGGGTCCGGTGGAAACACCATATATTTT
TRBJ2-2,NA,TRBV20-1,NA,CSARRVRGTTGELFF,TGCAGTGCTAGGAGGGTACGGGGAACCACCGGGGAGCTGTTTTTT
TRBJ2-7,many,TRBV12-3/TRBV12-4,NA,CASSLWGPSYEQYF,TGTGCCAGCAGTTTGTGGGGACCATCCTACGAGCAGTACTTC
TRBJ2-1,many,TRBV6-1,NA,CASRSLSGTYYNEQFF,TGTGCCAGCAGATCCCTTAGTGGAACGTATTACAATGAGCAGTTCTTC
TRBJ2-5,NA,TRBV13,TRBD1,CASSPPTGGFQETQYF,TGTGCCAGCAGCCCCCCCACAGGGGGATTCCAAGAGACCCAGTACTTC
TRBJ1-2,few,TRBV4-1,NA,CASSQDWGGWGGYTF,TGCGCCAGCAGCCAAGATTGGGGGGGTTGGGGTGGCTACACCTTC
TRBJ1-1,many,TRBV20-1,NA,CSATRAYGTEAFF,TGCAGTGCTACCAGGGCGTACGGAACTGAAGCTTTCTTT
TRBJ2-7,many,TRBV7-2,TRBD1,CASSFGGQGVISYEQYF,TGTGCCAGCAGCTTCGGGGGACAGGGGGTAATCTCCTACGAGCAGTACTTC
TRBJ2-7,many,TRBV2,NA,CASSDLSQGGYEQYF,TGTGCCAGCAGCGACTTATCTCAGGGCGGCTACGAGCAGTACTTC
TRBJ1-1,NA,TRBV20-1,NA,CSAHSGATEAFF,TGCAGTGCGCACTCAGGGGCCACTGAAGCTTTCTTT
TRBJ1-4,many,TRBV7-8,NA,CASSFGSTNEKLFF,TGTGCCAGCAGCTTCGGGTCAACTAATGAAAAACTGTTTTTT
TRBJ1-1,few,TRBV7-9,NA,CANSPSRRATEAFF,TGTGCCAACAGTCCCTCCCGACGGGCAACTGAAGCTTTCTTT
TRBJ2-5,many,TRBV10-3,NA,CAISGNDEETQYF,TGTGCCATCAGTGGTAACGATGAAGAGACCCAGTACTTC
TRBJ2-2,NA,TRBV15,TRBD2,CATSRRAGAGGELFF,TGTGCCACCAGCAGGCGAGCGGGAGCGGGCGGGGAGCTGTTTTTT
TRBJ2-2,many,TRBV7-8,NA,CASSLQLSRELFF,TGTGCCAGCAGCTTACAGTTGAGTCGGGAGCTGTTTTTT
TRBJ2-1,many,TRBV3-1,TRBD2,CASRQGARGGEQFF,TGTGCCAGCAGGCAAGGGGCCCGCGGGGGGGAGCAGTTCTTC
TRBJ2-4,many,TRBV5-1,NA,CASSLGTGTNIQYF,TGCGCCAGCAGCTTGGGAACAGGGACAAACATTCAGTACTTC
TRBJ2-6,NA,TRBV4-1,NA,CASSQGPEGSGANVLTF,TGCGCCAGCAGCCAAGGTCCTGAGGGCTCTGGGGCCAACGTCCTGACTTTC
TRBJ2-1,many,TRBV20-1,NA,CSAREFRGSNEQFF,TGCAGTGCTAGAGAGTTTCGGGGGAGCAATGAGCAGTTCTTC
TRBJ2-1,NA,TRBV5-8,NA,CASSLARAAGPDEQFF,TGTGCCAGCAGCTTGGCCAGGGCGGCAGGCCCTGATGAGCAGTTCTTC
TRBJ1-2,NA,TRBV6-5,NA,CASSYSPGLNYGYTF,TGTGCCAGCAGTTACTCGCCGGGCCTTAACTATGGCTACACCTTC
TRBJ2-7,many,TRBV4-1,NA,CASSQGEGSSYEQYF,TGCGCCAGCAGCCAAGGAGAAGGGAGCTCCTACGAGCAGTACTTC
TRBJ2-7,few,TRBV9,NA,CASSVEVGQFREQYF,TGTGCCAGCAGCGTAGAGGTTGGGCAGTTTCGGGAGCAGTACTTC
TRBJ2-7,many,TRBV28,TRBD1,CASTPGTGPYEQYF,TGTGCCAGCACCCCCGGGACAGGGCCCTACGAGCAGTACTTC
TRBJ2-5,NA,TRBV12-3/TRBV12-4,TRBD2,CASSLREGGDQYF,TGTGCCAGCAGTTTAAGGGAGGGAGGGGACCAGTACTTC
TRBJ2-5,many,TRBV20-1,NA,CSARGPGTQYF,TGCAGTGCTAGGGGCCCTGGGACCCAGTACTTC
TRBJ2-1,many,TRBV20-1,TRBD2,CSAREPASGSTEQFF,TGCAGTGCTAGAGAGCCAGCTAGCGGGAGCACTGAGCAGTTCTTC
TRBJ1-1,NA,TRBV3-1,NA,CVSSRPQGKAFF,TGTGTCAGCAGCCGCCCACAGGGAAAAGCTTTCTTT
TRBJ1-2,many,TRBV18,TRBD1,CASSPSGTVYGYTF,TGTGCCAGCTCACCATCCGGGACAGTCTATGGCTACACCTTC
TRBJ1-2,many,TRBV24-1,TRBD1,CATSEGTGEYGYTF,TGTGCCACCAGTGAGGGGACAGGCGAGTATGGCTACACCTTC
TRBJ2-1,many,TRBV28,NA,CASTHPSISYNEQFF,TGTGCCAGCACCCACCCCTCTATCTCCTACAATGAGCAGTTCTTC
TRBJ1-1,many,TRBV15,NA,CATSRRRGMTEAFF,TGTGCCACCAGCAGACGAAGGGGGATGACTGAAGCTTTCTTT
TRBJ1-1,many,TRBV10-1,NA,CASNLDRNTEAFF,TGTGCCAGCAATCTTGACAGGAACACTGAAGCTTTCTTT
TRBJ2-5,many,TRBV24-1,NA,CATSDPRRWGQETQYF,TGTGCCACCAGCGACCCAAGACGGTGGGGCCAAGAGACCCAGTACTTC
TRBJ2-3,many,TRBV7-9,NA,CASSLRGPPLLDTQYF,TGTGCCAGCAGCTTAAGAGGACCTCCTCTCTTGGATACGCAGTATTTT
TRBJ1-5,few,TRBV7-2,NA,CASGLRANQPQHF,TGTGCCAGCGGTCTTCGGGCGAATCAGCCCCAGCATTTT
TRBJ2-1,few,TRBV12-3/TRBV12-4,NA,CASSPRNEQFF,TGTGCCAGCAGCCCTCGGAATGAGCAGTTCTTC
TRBJ1-5,few,TRBV27,NA,CASTWSGAQHF,TGTGCCAGCACCTGGTCAGGAGCCCAGCATTTT
TRBJ2-5,many,TRBV12-3/TRBV12-4,NA,CASSLVGRSQETQYF,TGTGCCAGCAGTTTAGTGGGACGGTCCCAAGAGACCCAGTACTTC
TRBJ1-1,few,TRBV14,NA,CASSYLMNTEAFF,TGTGCCAGCAGCTATCTAATGAACACTGAAGCTTTCTTT
TRBJ2-1,few,TRBV9,TRBD2,CASSVGLAGYEQFF,TGTGCCAGCAGCGTAGGGCTAGCGGGATATGAGCAGTTCTTC
TRBJ1-1,many,TRBV6-1,NA,CASSKNEGTEAFF,TGTGCCAGCAGTAAAAACGAAGGCACTGAAGCTTTCTTT